A selection of T cell receptor beta chains follows, all from one sample in a study of cytomegalovirus exposure and HLA in healthy donors. Produced via immunoSEQ multiplex PCR; TCRdb's table is partial and in-frame only. The sample contains 30,000 to 40,000 clones, about 80% of which appear only once. The sequenced material came from PBMCs. These receptors were taken from a male donor in good health and CMV-seronegative. The CDR3 runs from the conserved cysteine through the conserved F or W. A row's size may be missing; if present it is once, few, many or a size class.

cdr3_length: 13; j_call: TRBJ2-1; v_call: TRBV29-1; clone_size: few; cdr3_aa: CSVERVKYNEQFF
cdr3_length: 14; j_call: TRBJ1-5; v_call: TRBV6-6; clone_size: -; cdr3_aa: CASMRAASNQPQHF
cdr3_length: 13; j_call: TRBJ1-1; v_call: TRBV5-4; clone_size: -; cdr3_aa: CASRLAGVTEAFF
cdr3_length: 14; j_call: TRBJ2-1; v_call: TRBV19; clone_size: -; cdr3_aa: CASSPRLAHNEQFF
cdr3_length: 15; j_call: TRBJ1-4; v_call: TRBV28; clone_size: -; cdr3_aa: CASLRLGTVNEKLFF
cdr3_length: 16; j_call: TRBJ1-1; v_call: TRBV6-6; clone_size: -; cdr3_aa: CASSSTTGGLNTEAFF
cdr3_length: 16; j_call: TRBJ2-5; v_call: TRBV7-9; clone_size: few; cdr3_aa: CASSLARSGGPETQYF
cdr3_length: 14; j_call: TRBJ1-6; v_call: TRBV5-1; clone_size: -; cdr3_aa: CASSNGTWNSPLHF
cdr3_length: 14; j_call: TRBJ1-3; v_call: TRBV5-1; clone_size: -; cdr3_aa: CASSPDSRGNTIYF
cdr3_length: 13; j_call: TRBJ1-2; v_call: TRBV6-6; clone_size: -; cdr3_aa: CASSYQINYGYTF
cdr3_length: 16; j_call: TRBJ2-5; v_call: TRBV9; clone_size: -; cdr3_aa: CASSASGALEGETQYF
cdr3_length: 15; j_call: TRBJ1-1; v_call: TRBV30; clone_size: -; cdr3_aa: CAWIRKGAENTEAFF
cdr3_length: 17; j_call: TRBJ2-7; v_call: TRBV7-6; clone_size: -; cdr3_aa: CASSPSGGGGLSYEQYF
cdr3_length: 17; j_call: TRBJ1-2; v_call: TRBV4-1; clone_size: -; cdr3_aa: CASSPTWDMRAHYGYTF
cdr3_length: 14; j_call: TRBJ1-5; v_call: TRBV5-1; clone_size: -; cdr3_aa: CASSTGQGGQPQHF
cdr3_length: 13; j_call: TRBJ2-7; v_call: TRBV25-1; clone_size: -; cdr3_aa: CASSVRGSYEQYF
cdr3_length: 15; j_call: TRBJ1-2; v_call: TRBV2; clone_size: -; cdr3_aa: CASSETRTALYGYTF
cdr3_length: 14; j_call: TRBJ1-3; v_call: TRBV5-4; clone_size: -; cdr3_aa: CASKAQGSGNTIYF
cdr3_length: 13; j_call: TRBJ1-5; v_call: TRBV10-3; clone_size: -; cdr3_aa: CATVGGVNQPQHF
cdr3_length: 15; j_call: TRBJ2-5; v_call: TRBV10-1; clone_size: -; cdr3_aa: CASSITVGPQETQYF
cdr3_length: 14; j_call: TRBJ1-1; v_call: TRBV10-3; clone_size: -; cdr3_aa: CAISAGQTNTEAFF
cdr3_length: 14; j_call: TRBJ2-7; v_call: TRBV9; clone_size: -; cdr3_aa: CASSVGRAPYEQYF
cdr3_length: 15; j_call: TRBJ1-2; v_call: TRBV7-2; clone_size: once; cdr3_aa: CASSFAIGQVDGYTF
cdr3_length: 14; j_call: TRBJ1-5; v_call: TRBV7-9; clone_size: -; cdr3_aa: CASSSGDSNQPQHF
cdr3_length: 16; j_call: TRBJ2-1; v_call: TRBV5-6; clone_size: -; cdr3_aa: CASSLVGTGAYNEQFF
cdr3_length: 13; j_call: TRBJ2-7; v_call: TRBV6-5; clone_size: -; cdr3_aa: CASTGQGEYEQYF
cdr3_length: 12; j_call: TRBJ2-1; v_call: TRBV9; clone_size: -; cdr3_aa: CASSATGGTQFF
cdr3_length: 16; j_call: TRBJ2-1; v_call: TRBV4-3; clone_size: few; cdr3_aa: CASSQGVAGSYNEQFF
cdr3_length: 12; j_call: TRBJ1-5; v_call: TRBV6-5; clone_size: -; cdr3_aa: CASSAPGGSQHF
cdr3_length: 17; j_call: TRBJ1-1; v_call: TRBV2; clone_size: once; cdr3_aa: CASTGGQAIRGNTEAFF
cdr3_length: 14; j_call: TRBJ2-5; v_call: TRBV11-2; clone_size: -; cdr3_aa: CASSSTRGRSTQYF
cdr3_length: 15; j_call: TRBJ1-5; v_call: TRBV28; clone_size: -; cdr3_aa: CASSLLVGDGQPQHF
cdr3_length: 12; j_call: TRBJ1-2; v_call: TRBV29-1; clone_size: -; cdr3_aa: CSADPGGYGYTF
cdr3_length: 13; j_call: TRBJ1-4; v_call: TRBV29-1; clone_size: once; cdr3_aa: CSVFGTGDEKLFF